Following are 29 T cell receptor beta chains from one sample sequenced in a study of Graves' ophthalmopathy and Graves' hyperthyroidism. Amplified material comprised TCR beta CDR3 regions derived from RNA transcripts. RT-PCR in the first round used HTBI primers; a second-round multiplex PCR followed. TCRdb reprocessed the multiplex PCR reads with MiXCR, giving one entry per CDR3 protein. The data show 600,000 to 950,000 distinct CDR3 sequences, about 44% seen once. The sequencing input was peripheral blood. These receptors were collected from an adult man with Graves' ophthalmopathy.

As regards this clonotype: Sequence at one end of the junction differs from germline and may be a read error. V is TRBV11-2 and J is TRBJ1-4; D gene uncertain. CDR1 SGHAT and CDR2 FQNNGV come from the germline V gene. The length of the CDR3 is 11 residues. The CDR3 DNA follows: TGCGCCAGCAGCCATAGTGAAAAACTGTCTTTT. Protein sequence: CASSHSEKLSF.

About this clonotype: The junction departs from the called germline gene at one end, perhaps through a read error. The rearrangement uses TRBV10-1 and TRBJ2-7, with D tentatively TRBD2 (6 bases). Germline values: CDR1 WNHNN, CDR2 SYGVQD (reference sequence). The CDR3 has 14 residues. The CDR3 region is CASSLGTRGYEQYF. In nucleotides, the CDR3 is TGTGCCAGCTCACTAGGGACTCGGGGCTACGAGCAGTACTTC.

At least ten counts were recorded for this clonotype. The genes are TRBV15 and TRBJ2-7; D perhaps matches TRBD2 (5 bases). Germline V gene lookup returns CDR1 LNHNV and CDR2 YYDKDF (reference sequence). CDR3 size: 14 residues. Trimming removed 5 bases at V and 2 bases at J, with 13 bases between. In nucleotides, the CDR3 is TGTGCCACCAGCTCCTCCCCCGGGACCTACGAGCAGTACTTC. This sequence encodes CATSSSPGTYEQYF.

The genes are TRBV2 and TRBJ2-5; D possibly corresponds to TRBD2 (6 bases). Germline CDR1 is SNHLY and CDR2 is FYNNEI. Trimming cost V 4 bases and J 5 bases, with 11 bases left between them. The length of the CDR3 is 13 residues. The CDR3 region is CASSASRGETQYF. DNA for the CDR3: TGTGCCAGCAGTGCTAGTCGGGGGGAGACCCAGTACTTC. Filled out from reference TRBV2 and TRBJ2-5, the complete variable domain reads EPEVTQTPSHQVTQMGQEVILRCVPISNHLYFYWYRQILGQKVEFLVSFYNNEISEKSEIFDDQFSVERPDGSNFTLKIRSTKLEDSAMYFCASSASRGETQYFGPGTRLLVL.

Points on this clonotype: A much larger clone lies a single base off, so this may be a read error. The rearrangement joins TRBV29-1 to TRBJ1-1, with D unclear. Germline values: CDR1 SQVTM, CDR2 ANQGSEA. The V and J ends lost 5 bases and 1 base respectively, with 11 bases between them. The CDR3 length is 13 residues. CDR3 DNA: TGCAGCGTTCTCAGTCTCACGAACACTGAAGCTTTCTTT. Translation: CSVLSLTNTEAFF.

The sample holds a few counts of this clonotype. The chain links TRBV10-3 to TRBJ2-7; D is perhaps TRBD1 (6 bases). The germline V gene has CDR1 ENHRY and CDR2 SYGVKD. The CDR3 covers 15 residues. V lost 10 bases and J lost 0, with 19 bases in between. The CDR3 protein is CASIHGQSPSYEQYF. CDR3 bases: TGTGCCAGCATCCACGGACAGTCCCCCTCCTACGAGCAGTACTTC.

The chain joins TRBV25-1 to TRBJ2-6; D is unclear. The germline V and J ends were trimmed by 2 bases and 4 bases, with 9 bases remaining between them. Looked up from germline, CDR1 is MGHDK and CDR2 is SYGVNS. The CDR3 covers 15 residues. CDR3 sequence: CASSERASGANVLTF. The DNA for the CDR3 is TGTGCCAGCAGTGAACGGGCCTCGGGGGCCAACGTCCTGACTTTC.

This clonotype has more than one count but fewer than ten. The rearrangement joins TRBV7-2 to TRBJ2-7, with TRBD1 matching 8 bases. V shed 2 bases, J shed 4 bases, and the junction held 10 bases outside the gene matches. CDR3 length equals 16 residues. Germline-derived CDR1 and CDR2 are SGHTA and FQGNSA. CDR3 residues: CASSLTGTGAIYEQYF. CDR3 bases: TGTGCCAGCAGCTTAACCGGGACAGGCGCCATTTACGAGCAGTACTTC.

Only a few counts were recorded for this clonotype. This chain connects TRBV6-1 to TRBJ2-6; the D call may be TRBD1 or TRBD2 (6 bases each). Germline V CDR1 and CDR2: MNHNS, SASEGT. Trimming removed 10 bases at V and 0 bases at J, with 16 bases between. The CDR3 sequence is 16 residues long. CDR3 loop: CAIAEGDSSGANVLTF. The CDR3 DNA sequence: TGTGCCATCGCGGAGGGGGATAGCTCTGGGGCCAACGTCCTGACTTTC.

This clonotype showed up many times. The rearrangement uses TRBV11-2 and TRBJ1-6; D ambiguous. Germline V CDR1 and CDR2: SGHAT, FQNNGV. V lost 1 base and J 7 bases, leaving 8 bases between the germline ends. There are 14 residues in the CDR3. This CDR3 reads CASSLAQFNSPLHF. CDR3 nucleotides: TGTGCCAGCAGCTTAGCACAGTTCAATTCACCCCTCCACTTT.

This chain links TRBV19 with TRBJ1-5; TRBD1 is a possible D gene (6 bases). Germline CDR1 is LNHDA and CDR2 is SQIVND (reference sequence). V was shortened by 11 bases and J by 4 bases, with 12 bases between the two germline ends. The CDR3 has 12 residues. CDR3 region: CAARGQNQPQHF. The CDR3 nucleotides are TGTGCCGCCAGGGGACAAAATCAGCCCCAGCATTTT.

This clonotype has ten or more counts. The chain is built from TRBV10-2 and TRBJ2-5, with a weak D call TRBD2 (6 bases). The V end was cut by 2 bases, the J end by 2 bases, with 9 bases between. The CDR3 spans 14 residues. Per germline, CDR1 WSHSY and CDR2 SAAADI. The CDR3 sequence is CASSEGGLQETQYF. The CDR3 DNA sequence: TGCGCCAGCAGTGAGGGGGGGTTGCAAGAGACCCAGTACTTC.

This chain uses TRBV25-1 with TRBJ1-1, with TRBD1 identical over 8 bases. This CDR3 has 14 residues. The germline V gene encodes CDR1 MGHDK and CDR2 SYGVNS. The V segment lost 8 bases and the J segment 10 bases; nucleotides outside the gene matches: 15. This chain's CDR3 is CASSPSSDRAVAFF. Written as DNA, the CDR3 is TGTGCCAGCTCACCTTCCTCGGACAGGGCGGTAGCTTTCTTT.

The chain links TRBV20-1 to TRBJ2-5, with 12 bases identical to TRBD2. CDR1 and CDR2 from the germline V gene are DFQATT and SNEGSKA (reference sequence). This CDR3 is built from 16 residues. V was pared by 1 base and J by 5 bases, with 8 bases of the junction left unmatched. The CDR3 sequence: CSARVASGGARETQYF. The CDR3 DNA reads TGCAGTGCTAGAGTGGCTAGCGGGGGGGCCAGGGAGACCCAGTACTTC.

The gene calls are TRBV25-1 and TRBJ2-7; no firm D call. The V gene lost 2 bases and the J gene lost 2 bases, with 13 bases spanning the gap. This CDR3 is built from 15 residues. The germline CDR1 and CDR2 sequences are MGHDK and SYGVNS. The CDR3 here is CASSEAPLDPYEQYF. In nucleotides, the CDR3 is TGTGCCAGCAGTGAAGCGCCCCTAGACCCCTACGAGCAGTACTTC.

This clonotype was recorded many times. V is TRBV19 and J is TRBJ2-7; 7 nucleotides align to TRBD1. The CDR3 is 12 residues long. V gave up 6 bases and J gave up 5 bases; unmatched junction bases: 4. Germline V gene sequence: CDR1 LNHDA, CDR2 SQIVND (reference sequence). Written as DNA, the CDR3 is TGTGCCAGTAGGGACAGGCTCAACGAGCAGTACTTC. Translated: CASRDRLNEQYF.

The genes are TRBV25-1 and TRBJ1-2; perhaps TRBD1 as D (6 bases). Looked up from germline, CDR1 is MGHDK and CDR2 is SYGVNS. V was pared by 1 base and J by 6 bases, with 12 bases between. The CDR3 contains 14 residues. The chain's CDR3 is CASSEWGTGNGYTF. The CDR3 DNA reads TGTGCCAGCAGTGAATGGGGTACAGGGAATGGCTACACCTTC.

J is TRBJ1-4 and V is TRBV19, with no clear D. The CDR3 has 16 residues. With 5 bases removed from V and 0 bases from J, the gap between germline ends came to 13 bases. Germline loops: CDR1 LNHDA, CDR2 SQIVND (reference sequence). In DNA form, the CDR3 reads TGTGCCAGTAGTCCATACACCTTGACAACTAATGAAAAACTGTTTTTT. It is translated as CASSPYTLTTNEKLFF.

The gene calls are TRBV19 and TRBJ2-7, with 8 bases identical to TRBD2. Per the germline V gene, CDR1 is LNHDA and CDR2 is SQIVND (reference sequence). This CDR3 is 14 amino acids long. After removal of 6 bases from V and 6 bases from J, the junction contained 10 bases not matched to a gene. The CDR3 nucleotides read TGTGCCAGTAGCCCAGCGGGAGAATTCTCCGAGCAGTACTTC. Its protein is CASSPAGEFSEQYF.

In this sample, this clonotype turned up many times. The rearrangement uses TRBV29-1 and TRBJ1-6; D may be TRBD1 (5 bases). Trimming removed 1 base from V and 8 bases from J, with 9 bases in between. This CDR3 is built from 13 residues. Per the germline V gene, CDR1 is SQVTM and CDR2 is ANQGSEA. The CDR3 sequence is CSVEVGGDSPLHF. The CDR3 DNA follows: TGCAGCGTTGAAGTTGGGGGTGATTCACCCCTCCACTTT. The full variable domain, with the rest looked up from reference TRBV29-1 and TRBJ1-6, is SAVISQKPSRDICQRGTSLTIQCQVDSQVTMMFWYRQQPGQSLTLIATANQGSEATYESGFVIDKFPISRPNLTFSTLTVSNMSPEDSSIYLCSVEVGGDSPLHFGNGTRLTVT.

In the case of this clonotype: A read error may produce the germline difference seen at one junction end. The chain has TRBV19 and TRBJ1-1, with D unclear. CDR1 is LNHDA, CDR2 SQIVND, per germline (reference sequence). This CDR3 contains 15 residues. In DNA form, the CDR3 reads TGTGCCAGTAGTATTCGTAACAGAGTGAACTCTGAAGCTTTCTTT. Translation gives CASSIRNRVNSEAFF.

This clonotype appeared many times. The rearrangement links TRBV11-2 to TRBJ1-5, with D uncertain. The CDR3 totals 14 residues. V gave up 0 bases and J gave up 6 bases, with 9 bases separating them. Germline V gives CDR1 SGHAT, CDR2 FQNNGV. CDR3 loop: CASSLEGGGQPQHF. The CDR3 region has the DNA TGTGCCAGCAGCTTAGAGGGCGGCGGTCAGCCCCAGCATTTT.

Comment on this clonotype: An end of the junction differs from the germline gene, which may be a read error. This chain uses TRBV7-7 with TRBJ2-2; possibly TRBD1 for D (5 bases). CDR1 SSHAT and CDR2 FNYEAQ come from the germline V gene (reference sequence). The length of the CDR3 is 13 residues. The CDR3 bases are TGTGCTAGCAGCTTAGCAGGGTTAGGGGAGCTGTTTTTT. This gives the protein CASSLAGLGELFF.

V is TRBV4-3 and J is TRBJ2-7; D gene uncertain. Germline loops: CDR1 LGHNA, CDR2 YSLEER. This CDR3 has 11 residues. Trimming left V 1 base short and J 5 bases short, with 3 bases between. The CDR3 coding sequence is TGCGCCAGCAGCCAAGCGGACGAGCAGTACTTC. Its protein product is CASSQADEQYF.

The CDR3 DNA is TGTGCCAGCAGTGGAGCGAGCGGGGGGGGTGGCTACACCTTC. It specifies CASSGASGGGGYTF. This chain connects TRBV25-1 to TRBJ1-2, with D tentatively TRBD1 (5 bases). The V and J ends lost 4 bases and 7 bases respectively, with 16 bases between them. The CDR3 spans 14 residues. Germline CDR1 and CDR2: MGHDK and SYGVNS.

The chain couples TRBV7-2 to TRBJ1-2; 8 positions match TRBD1. V shed 4 bases, J shed 5 bases, and the junction held 15 bases outside the gene matches. CDR1 is SGHTA and CDR2 is FQGNSA in the germline V gene. The CDR3 totals 17 residues. CDR3: CASSSSRTGMLSYGYTF. DNA of the CDR3: TGTGCCAGCAGCTCTAGCCGGACAGGGATGTTATCGTATGGCTACACCTTC.

The chain carries TRBV7-2 and TRBJ2-5, with D possibly matching TRBD1 (6 bases). V lost 8 bases and J lost 3, with 19 bases in between. The length of the CDR3 is 15 residues. Germline V gene data show CDR1 as SGHTA and CDR2 as FQGNSA. The CDR3 is CASSPPLRGEETQYF. CDR3 DNA: TGTGCCAGCTCACCACCGCTCAGGGGAGAAGAGACCCAGTACTTC.

Concerning this clonotype: A clone one base away is much larger, so this may be a read error. V is TRBV14 and J is TRBJ2-7, with 12 bases aligning to TRBD1. The CDR3 runs to 13 residues. CDR1 and CDR2 from the germline V gene are SGHDN and FVKESK. CDR3 protein: CASSPGTGGAQCF. The CDR3 nucleotides are TGTGCCAGCAGCCCTGGGACAGGGGGCGCGCAGTGCTTC.

This clonotype has just a few counts. This sequence joins TRBV7-9 and TRBJ1-1; 7 positions match TRBD1. V gave up 1 base and J gave up 1 base; unmatched junction bases: 6. The CDR3 runs to 16 residues. Germline CDR1 and CDR2: SEHNR and FQNEAQ (reference sequence). CDR3 loop: CASSLVAGGSNTEAFF. For the CDR3, the DNA is TGTGCCAGCAGCTTAGTGGCAGGGGGTTCGAACACTGAAGCTTTCTTT.